These 30 T cell receptor beta chains were all obtained from the same sample, sequenced in a study of T-cell memory formation after mild COVID-19. Each CDR3 protein gets one entry after TCRdb re-called the 5' RACE reads with MiXCR. The data show about 360,000 distinct CDR3 sequences, around 13% seen once. The sample was PBMCs or a T cell subset sorted from them (not recorded which). These receptor sequences come from a man younger than 35 who had mild COVID-19 (a few samples of this study predate the infection). Cell type and time point are not known.

This clonotype was seen a few times. The chain links TRBV6-2 or TRBV6-3 to TRBJ2-3; TRBD2 matches 14 bases. Germline V gene lookup returns CDR1 MNHEY and CDR2 SVGEGT. With 5 bases clipped from V and 3 bases from J, the junction kept 10 bases outside the gene matches. This CDR3 region has 18 residues. The CDR3 region has the DNA TGTGCCAGCAGTCCCCAGACTAGCGGGGGGGCTCTGACAGATACGCAGTATTTT. It yields the protein CASSPQTSGGALTDTQYF.

This clonotype was seen more than once but under ten times. CDR3: CASSLAQGANEQFF. DNA for the CDR3: TGTGCCAGCAGTTTAGCACAGGGGGCCAATGAGCAGTTCTTC. V gene TRBV12-3 or TRBV12-4 combines with J gene TRBJ2-1; 9 nucleotides align to TRBD1. This CDR3 comprises 14 residues. The J segment lost 6 bases and the V segment lost 0 bases, leaving 0 bases of the junction unmatched.

The rearrangement uses TRBV10-3 and TRBJ2-7, with 9 positions matching TRBD2. The CDR3 totals 15 residues. V was clipped by 2 bases and J by 3 bases; unmatched bases: 5. The germline CDR1 and CDR2 sequences are ENHRY and SYGVKD. The CDR3 protein is CAISETSGPNYEQYF. CDR3 nucleotides: TGTGCCATCAGTGAGACTAGCGGGCCAAACTACGAGCAGTACTTC.

The chain uses TRBV18 and TRBJ1-1; D perhaps matches TRBD1 (6 bases). The V end lost 3 bases, the J end lost 0 bases, and 17 bases lay between the germline ends. Germline CDR1 is KGHSH and CDR2 is LQKENI. This CDR3 has 17 amino acids. In nucleotides, the CDR3 is TGTGCCAGCTCACCGGGAACAGGGCGCTTCATGAACACTGAAGCTTTCTTT. This gives the protein CASSPGTGRFMNTEAFF.

This clonotype has more than one count but fewer than ten. The CDR3 loop reads CASSEGQAYNEQFF. The CDR3 DNA follows: TGTGCCAGCAGCGAGGGACAGGCCTACAATGAGCAGTTCTTC. This chain uses TRBV9 with TRBJ2-1, with TRBD1 matching over 8 bases. With 3 bases clipped from V and 2 bases from J, the junction kept 1 base outside the gene matches. The germline CDR1 and CDR2 sequences are SGDLS and YYNGEE. This CDR3 is built from 14 residues.

DNA of the CDR3: TGCGCCAGCAGCCTCCGACTAGCGGGGTATGAGCAGTTCTTC. Its translation is CASSLRLAGYEQFF. This chain joins TRBV5-1 and TRBJ2-1; 11 bases agree with TRBD2. There are 14 residues in the CDR3. Germline CDR1 is SGHRS and CDR2 is YFSETQ. Trimming at V came to 4 bases and at J to 8 bases, leaving 5 bases not matched to a gene.

This rearrangement joins TRBV15 to TRBJ1-1; D remains unclear. The germline V gene encodes CDR1 LNHNV and CDR2 YYDKDF (reference sequence). Trimming cost V 0 bases and J 1 base, with 15 bases left between them. This CDR3 contains 17 residues. The CDR3 reads CATSRDSFPARNTEAFF. The CDR3 bases are TGTGCCACCAGCAGAGATAGCTTCCCGGCGAGGAACACTGAAGCTTTCTTT.

The CDR3 DNA follows: TGCAGCGTTGACGGGCTAGAGGCAGATACGCAGTATTTT. Protein: CSVDGLEADTQYF. The V and J genes are TRBV29-1 and TRBJ2-3, with D uncertain. This CDR3 comprises 13 residues. Germline CDR1 SQVTM, CDR2 ANQGSEA. V dropped 3 bases and J dropped 4 bases, with 11 bases sitting between them.

This clonotype was counted many times. This chain joins TRBV7-7 and TRBJ2-5; D assignment may be TRBD1 or TRBD2 (5 bases each). V lost 7 bases and J lost 1, with 19 bases in between. Germline V gene lookup returns CDR1 SSHAT and CDR2 FNYEAQ (reference sequence). The CDR3 loop spans 16 amino acids. CDR3 protein: CASMRGAGTTQETQYF. For the CDR3, the DNA is TGTGCCAGCATGCGCGGTGCCGGGACGACCCAAGAGACCCAGTACTTC.

V usage is TRBV7-9 and J usage is TRBJ2-1; TRBD2 agrees at 12 bases. The CDR3 is 16 amino acids. Germline V gene data show CDR1 as SEHNR and CDR2 as FQNEAQ (reference sequence). V lost 5 bases to trimming and J lost 6 bases; unmatched junction nucleotides: 8. The CDR3 coding sequence is TGTGCCAGCAGCCAACGTACTAGCGGGGGGTTCAATGAGCAGTTCTTC. Translated: CASSQRTSGGFNEQFF.

The V gene is TRBV12-3 or TRBV12-4, the J gene TRBJ2-7; 9 nucleotides align to TRBD2. Germline trimming cut 3 bases from V and 3 bases from J; bases unmatched to any gene: 3. The CDR3 consists of 14 residues. CDR3 sequence: CASSFSSGVYEQYF. DNA for the CDR3: TGTGCCAGCAGTTTTTCTAGCGGGGTCTACGAGCAGTACTTC.

This clonotype was recorded at least ten times. The chain carries TRBV12-3 or TRBV12-4 and TRBJ1-1, with D unresolved. The CDR3 spans 11 residues. V was cut by 7 bases and J by 2 bases, with 5 bases left in between. CDR3 nucleotides: TGTGCCAGCATCCTTAACACTGAAGCTTTCTTT. Amino acid sequence: CASILNTEAFF.

This clonotype turned up a few times. J is TRBJ2-5 and V is TRBV4-1, with TRBD2 matching 11 bases. Germline V gene lookup returns CDR1 MGHRA and CDR2 YSYEKL. The CDR3 extends over 18 amino acids. J gave up 4 bases and V 1 base, and 11 bases lay outside the gene matches. The chain's CDR3 is CASSQVNLVAGGPETQYF. The CDR3 DNA is TGCGCCAGCAGCCAAGTAAATCTCGTAGCGGGGGGGCCAGAGACCCAGTACTTC.

The chain is built from TRBV7-2 and TRBJ2-3, with D perhaps matching TRBD1 or TRBD2 (7 bases each). CDR1 and CDR2 from the germline V gene are SGHTA and FQGNSA. The CDR3 length is 14 residues. The V end lost 7 bases, the J end lost 4 bases, and 15 bases lay between the germline ends. The CDR3 region is CASTPGGEADTQYF. In nucleotides, the CDR3 is TGTGCCAGCACCCCAGGGGGGGAGGCAGATACGCAGTATTTT.

Only a few counts were recorded for this clonotype. The chain links TRBV10-2 to TRBJ1-1; the D is unclear. This CDR3 contains 12 residues. In germline, CDR1 is WSHSY, CDR2 SAAADI. Between the trimmed V and J ends, which lost 8 bases and 2 bases, there was a span of 9 bases. CDR3 residues: CASGPGNTEAFF. In DNA form, the CDR3 reads TGCGCCAGCGGGCCGGGAAACACTGAAGCTTTCTTT.

The CDR3 sequence: CSVVAGDFHNEQFF. CDR3 nucleotide sequence: TGCAGCGTTGTCGCAGGGGATTTCCACAATGAGCAGTTCTTC. V and J are TRBV29-1 and TRBJ2-1; tentative D call: TRBD1 (6 bases). V shed 4 bases and J shed 5 bases, with 15 bases lying between them. There are 14 residues in the CDR3. CDR1 SQVTM and CDR2 ANQGSEA come from the germline V gene.

This clonotype appeared a few times. V usage is TRBV7-3 and J usage is TRBJ1-2; 11 nucleotides agree with TRBD1. The CDR3 is 13 amino acids. J was trimmed by 7 bases and V by 5 bases; bases with no gene match: 3. Germline V gene sequence: CDR1 SGHTA, CDR2 FQGTGA. CDR3 sequence: CASSMDRGLGYTF. The CDR3 nucleotides are TGTGCCAGCAGCATGGACAGGGGGCTTGGCTACACCTTC.

This clonotype was counted a few times. This CDR3 reads CSAPRDIHYGYTF. The CDR3 DNA sequence: TGCAGCGCTCCAAGGGACATACACTATGGCTACACCTTC. The chain is built from TRBV29-1 and TRBJ1-2, with D possibly matching TRBD1 (6 bases). There are 13 residues in the CDR3. The ends were cut back, 7 bases at V and 3 bases at J, with 15 bases in the middle. Germline values: CDR1 SQVTM, CDR2 ANQGSEA.

This clonotype occurred a few times. The chain employs TRBV20-1 and TRBJ1-1; D unclear. This CDR3 comprises 10 residues. Trimming pared 3 bases from V and 6 bases from J, leaving 5 bases between. Germline V CDR1 and CDR2: DFQATT, SNEGSKA (reference sequence). The CDR3 loop is CSASGAEAFF. The CDR3 DNA reads as TGCAGTGCTAGTGGAGCTGAAGCTTTCTTT.

This clonotype was detected a few times. The V and J genes are TRBV29-1 and TRBJ2-7; tentative D call: TRBD1 (6 bases). CDR3 length: 14 amino acids. V lost 4 bases, J lost 0 bases, and 13 bases lay in between. Germline-derived CDR1 and CDR2 are SQVTM and ANQGSEA. The CDR3 sequence: CSVAGTDSSYEQYF. DNA of the CDR3: TGCAGCGTTGCCGGTACGGACAGCTCCTACGAGCAGTACTTC.

This clonotype was counted at least ten times. The chain is built from TRBV4-2 and TRBJ1-5; TRBD1 might be the D (5 bases). V shed 4 bases and J shed 6 bases, with 19 bases lying between them. The CDR3 is 16 amino acids. Germline V gene lookup returns CDR1 LGHNA and CDR2 YNFKEQ. This CDR3 reads CASSLAFQGSGQPQHF. CDR3 sequence (DNA): TGTGCCAGCAGCCTGGCTTTCCAGGGATCAGGTCAGCCCCAGCATTTT.

The sample holds a few counts of this clonotype. The chain uses TRBV6-6 and TRBJ1-3, with unresolved D. V dropped 2 bases and J dropped 0 bases, with 8 bases sitting between them. Germline-derived CDR1 and CDR2 are MNHNY and SVGAGI (reference sequence). The CDR3 totals 15 residues. CDR3 loop: CASSYSVLSGNTIYF. For the CDR3, the DNA is TGTGCCAGCAGTTACAGCGTCCTCTCTGGAAACACCATATATTTT.

The V gene is TRBV7-9, the J gene TRBJ1-2; no clear D gene. The V gene lost 1 base and the J gene lost 6 bases, with 3 bases spanning the gap. The CDR3 contains 11 residues. Germline CDR1 and CDR2: SEHNR and FQNEAQ (reference sequence). CDR3 in DNA: TGTGCCAGCAGCTTAGAGCATGGCTACACCTTC. Its translation is CASSLEHGYTF. Variable domain in full (rest from reference TRBV7-9 and TRBJ1-2): DTGVSQNPRHKITKRGQNVTFRCDPISEHNRLYWYRQTLGQGPEFLTYFQNEAQLEKSRLLSDRFSAERPKGSFSTLEIQRTEQGDSAMYLCASSLEHGYTFGSGTRLTVV.

This chain connects TRBV20-1 to TRBJ1-1, with D unclear. CDR1 is DFQATT and CDR2 is SNEGSKA in the germline V gene (reference sequence). V was shortened by 3 bases and J by 1 base, with 9 bases between the two germline ends. The CDR3 loop spans 13 amino acids. CDR3 DNA: TGCAGTGCTAGGTCGGGCAGGAACACTGAAGCTTTCTTT. Translated: CSARSGRNTEAFF.

The chain links TRBV30 to TRBJ2-7, with 7 positions matching TRBD2. In germline, CDR1 is GTSNPN, CDR2 SVGIG (reference sequence). The V segment lost 0 bases and the J segment 0 bases; nucleotides outside the gene matches: 2. The CDR3 has 14 amino acids. The DNA of the CDR3 is TGTGCCTGGAGTGTGGGGGGGAGCTCCTACGAGCAGTACTTC. As protein: CAWSVGGSSYEQYF.

The chain uses TRBV21-1 and TRBJ2-1; TRBD1, the D gene given by the table, was not confirmed from the DNA. TRBV21-1 is classified as a pseudogene. This CDR3 spans 18 amino acids. CDR3 loop: CASSAHDPGSPGYNEQFF. The CDR3 nucleotides read TGTGCCAGCAGCGCCCACGATCCCGGGAGTCCAGGGTACAATGAGCAGTTCTTC.

In this sample, this clonotype turned up a few times. This chain links TRBV28 with TRBJ2-2; D could derive from TRBD1 or TRBD2 (5 bases each). V was shortened by 2 bases and J by 6 bases, with 10 bases between the two germline ends. Per the germline V gene, CDR1 is MDHEN and CDR2 is SYDVKM. The CDR3 sequence is 14 residues long. The CDR3 coding sequence is TGTGCCAGCAGTTTACCCAGGGACGCCGGGGAGCTGTTTTTT. It specifies CASSLPRDAGELFF.

This clonotype was seen many times. This chain links TRBV12-3 or TRBV12-4 with TRBJ2-3, with unresolved D. The CDR3 spans 15 residues. Trimming took off 4 bases at V and 4 bases at J, with 15 bases between the two ends. As DNA, the CDR3 is TGTGCCAGCAGTTCCCCGTGGGCCCGGTCAGATACGCAGTATTTT. This gives the protein CASSSPWARSDTQYF.

This clonotype was recorded many times. The chain uses TRBV5-1 and TRBJ2-4; weak D call: TRBD2 (5 bases). Germline CDR1 is SGHRS and CDR2 is YFSETQ. This CDR3 has 13 amino acids. Trimming took off 4 bases at V and 6 bases at J, with 11 bases between the two ends. The CDR3 DNA is TGCGCCAGCAGCGTACTAGGAGGAAACATTCAGTACTTC. Its translation is CASSVLGGNIQYF.

This rearrangement joins TRBV28 to TRBJ2-6, with TRBD2 as a possible D gene (5 bases). Germline V gene lookup returns CDR1 MDHEN and CDR2 SYDVKM. The CDR3 totals 15 residues. V was shortened by 8 bases and J by 0 bases, with 11 bases between the two germline ends. The CDR3 DNA reads as TGTGCCAGCCGGACGGGATTCTCTGGGGCCAACGTCCTGACTTTC. As protein: CASRTGFSGANVLTF.